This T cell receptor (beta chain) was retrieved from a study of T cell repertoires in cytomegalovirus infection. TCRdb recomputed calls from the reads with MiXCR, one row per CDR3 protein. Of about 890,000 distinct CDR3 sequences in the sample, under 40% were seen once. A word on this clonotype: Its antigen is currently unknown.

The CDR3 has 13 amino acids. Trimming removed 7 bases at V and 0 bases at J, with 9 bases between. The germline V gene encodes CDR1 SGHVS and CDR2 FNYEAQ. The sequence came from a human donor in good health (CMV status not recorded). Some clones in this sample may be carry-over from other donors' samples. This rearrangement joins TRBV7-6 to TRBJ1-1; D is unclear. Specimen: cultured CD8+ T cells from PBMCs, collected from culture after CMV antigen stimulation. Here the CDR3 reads CASKRTVNTEAFF. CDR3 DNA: TGTGCCAGCAAAAGAACAGTGAACACTGAAGCTTTCTTT.